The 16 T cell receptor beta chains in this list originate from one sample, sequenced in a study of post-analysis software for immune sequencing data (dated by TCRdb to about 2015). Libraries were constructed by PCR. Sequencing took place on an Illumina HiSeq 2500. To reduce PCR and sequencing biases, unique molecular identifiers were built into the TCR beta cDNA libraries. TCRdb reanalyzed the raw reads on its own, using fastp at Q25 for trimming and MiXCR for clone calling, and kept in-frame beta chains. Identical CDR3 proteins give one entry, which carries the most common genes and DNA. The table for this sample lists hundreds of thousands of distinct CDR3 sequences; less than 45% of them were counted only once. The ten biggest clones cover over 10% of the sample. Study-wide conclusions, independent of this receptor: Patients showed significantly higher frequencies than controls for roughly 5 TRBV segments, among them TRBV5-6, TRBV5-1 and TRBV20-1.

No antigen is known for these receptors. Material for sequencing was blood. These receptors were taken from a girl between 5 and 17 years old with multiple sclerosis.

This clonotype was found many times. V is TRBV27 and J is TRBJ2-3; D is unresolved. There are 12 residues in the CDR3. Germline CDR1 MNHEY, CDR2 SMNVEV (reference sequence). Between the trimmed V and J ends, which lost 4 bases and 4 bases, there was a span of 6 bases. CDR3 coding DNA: TGTGCCAGCAGTTCCTCCGCAGATACGCAGTATTTT. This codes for CASSSSADTQYF.

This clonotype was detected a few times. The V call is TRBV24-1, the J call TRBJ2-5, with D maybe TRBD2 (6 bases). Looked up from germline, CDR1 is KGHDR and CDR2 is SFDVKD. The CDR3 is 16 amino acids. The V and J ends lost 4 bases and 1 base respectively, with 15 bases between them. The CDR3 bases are TGTGCCACCAGTGACCCTTCGACTAGGGCCCAAGAGACCCAGTACTTC. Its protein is CATSDPSTRAQETQYF.

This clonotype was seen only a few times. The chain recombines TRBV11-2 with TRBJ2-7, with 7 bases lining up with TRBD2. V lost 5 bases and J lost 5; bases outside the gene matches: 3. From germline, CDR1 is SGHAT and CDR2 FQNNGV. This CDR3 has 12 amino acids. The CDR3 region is CASSPGTNEQYF. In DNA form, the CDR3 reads TGTGCCAGCAGCCCCGGGACTAACGAGCAGTACTTC.

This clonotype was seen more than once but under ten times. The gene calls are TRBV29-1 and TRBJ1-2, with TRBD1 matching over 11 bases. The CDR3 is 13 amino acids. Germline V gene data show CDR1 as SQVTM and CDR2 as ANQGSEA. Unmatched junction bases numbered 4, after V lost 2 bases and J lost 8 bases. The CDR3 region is CSVERTGGEGYTF. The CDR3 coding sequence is TGCAGCGTTGAAAGGACAGGGGGCGAGGGCTACACCTTC.

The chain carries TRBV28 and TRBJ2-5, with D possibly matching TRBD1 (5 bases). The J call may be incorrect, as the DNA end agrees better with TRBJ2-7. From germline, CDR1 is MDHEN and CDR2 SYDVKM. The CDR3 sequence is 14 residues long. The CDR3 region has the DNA TGTGCCAGCACCATGGGGCGGCCCTCCTACGAGCAGTACTTC. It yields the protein CASTMGRPSYEQYF.

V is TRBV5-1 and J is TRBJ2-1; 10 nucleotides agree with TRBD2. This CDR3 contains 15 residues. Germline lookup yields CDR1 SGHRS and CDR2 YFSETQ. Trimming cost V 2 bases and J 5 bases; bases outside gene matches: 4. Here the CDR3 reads CASSFRTSGNNEQFF. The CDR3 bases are TGCGCCAGCAGCTTTCGGACTAGCGGTAACAATGAGCAGTTCTTC. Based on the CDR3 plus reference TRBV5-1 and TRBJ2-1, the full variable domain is KAGVTQTPRYLIKTRGQQVTLSCSPISGHRSVSWYQQTPGQGLQFLFEYFSETQRNKGNFPGRFSGRQFSNSRSEMNVSTLELGDSALYLCASSFRTSGNNEQFFGPGTRLTVL.

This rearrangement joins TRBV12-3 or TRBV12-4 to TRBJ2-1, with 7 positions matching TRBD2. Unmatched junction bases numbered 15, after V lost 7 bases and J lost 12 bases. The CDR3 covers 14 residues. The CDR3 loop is CASTISGAPMAQFF. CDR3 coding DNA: TGTGCCAGCACCATAAGCGGGGCCCCGATGGCGCAGTTCTTC.

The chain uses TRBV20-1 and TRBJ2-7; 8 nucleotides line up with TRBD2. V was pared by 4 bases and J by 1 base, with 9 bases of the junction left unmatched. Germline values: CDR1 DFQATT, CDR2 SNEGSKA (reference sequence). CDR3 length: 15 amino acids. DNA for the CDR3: TGCAGTGCTAATCCGGGGGGGGGACCATCCTACGAGCAGTACTTC. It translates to CSANPGGGPSYEQYF.

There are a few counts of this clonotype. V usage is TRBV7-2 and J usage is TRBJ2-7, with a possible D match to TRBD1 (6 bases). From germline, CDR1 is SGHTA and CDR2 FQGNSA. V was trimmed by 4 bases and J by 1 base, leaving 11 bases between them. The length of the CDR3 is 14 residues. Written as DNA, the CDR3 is TGTGCCAGCAGCTCGAACAGGGCTTCCTACGAGCAGTACTTC. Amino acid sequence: CASSSNRASYEQYF.

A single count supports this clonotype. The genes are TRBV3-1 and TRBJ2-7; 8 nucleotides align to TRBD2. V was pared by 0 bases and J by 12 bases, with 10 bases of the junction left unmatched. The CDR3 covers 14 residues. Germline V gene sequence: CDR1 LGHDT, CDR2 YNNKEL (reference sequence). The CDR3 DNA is TGTGCCAGCAGCCAAGATATCAGCGGGAGTTCCTCGTACTTC. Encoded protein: CASSQDISGSSSYF.

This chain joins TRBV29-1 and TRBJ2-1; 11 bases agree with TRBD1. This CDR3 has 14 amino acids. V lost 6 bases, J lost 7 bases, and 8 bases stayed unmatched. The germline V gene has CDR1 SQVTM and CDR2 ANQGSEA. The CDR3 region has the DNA TGCAGCGTGGCGGACAGGGGGCAAAAAAATGAGCAGTTCTTC. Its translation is CSVADRGQKNEQFF.

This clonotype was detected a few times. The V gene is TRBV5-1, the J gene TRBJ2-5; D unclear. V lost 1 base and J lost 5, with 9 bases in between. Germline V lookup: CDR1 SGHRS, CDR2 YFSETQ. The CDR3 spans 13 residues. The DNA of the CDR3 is TGCGCCAGCAGCTTGTTCCCCCTGGAGACCCAGTACTTC. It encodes CASSLFPLETQYF.

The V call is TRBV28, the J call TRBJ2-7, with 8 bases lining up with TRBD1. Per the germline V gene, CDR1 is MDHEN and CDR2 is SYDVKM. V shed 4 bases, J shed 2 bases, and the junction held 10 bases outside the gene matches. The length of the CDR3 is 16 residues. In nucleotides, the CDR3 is TGTGCCAGCAGTTGGATGACAGGGGACCCCACCTACGAGCAGTACTTC. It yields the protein CASSWMTGDPTYEQYF.

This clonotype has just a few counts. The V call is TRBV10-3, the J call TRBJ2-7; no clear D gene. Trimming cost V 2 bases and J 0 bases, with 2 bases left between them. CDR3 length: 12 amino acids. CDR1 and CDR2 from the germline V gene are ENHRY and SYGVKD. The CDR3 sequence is CAISEASYEQYF. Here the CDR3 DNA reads TGTGCCATCAGTGAGGCCTCCTACGAGCAGTACTTC.

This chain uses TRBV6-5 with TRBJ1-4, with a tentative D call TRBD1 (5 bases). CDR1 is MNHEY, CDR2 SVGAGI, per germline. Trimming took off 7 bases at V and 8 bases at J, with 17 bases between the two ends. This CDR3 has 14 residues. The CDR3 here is CASKDSGPGEKLFF. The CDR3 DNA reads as TGTGCCAGCAAAGACTCAGGGCCCGGAGAAAAACTGTTTTTT.

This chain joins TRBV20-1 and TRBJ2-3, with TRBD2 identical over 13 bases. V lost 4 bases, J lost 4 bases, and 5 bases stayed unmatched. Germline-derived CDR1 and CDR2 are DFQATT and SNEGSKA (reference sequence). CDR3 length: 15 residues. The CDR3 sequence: CSAIGTSGTPDTQYF. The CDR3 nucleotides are TGCAGTGCTATAGGGACTAGCGGGACCCCAGATACGCAGTATTTT.